This section outlines one T cell receptor beta chain sequence together with its context. The data originate from a study of blood T cell repertoires in COVID-19. After removal of 0 bases from V and 0 bases from J, the junction contained 3 bases not matched to a gene. Germline lookup yields CDR1 LGHNA and CDR2 YNFKEQ. The CDR3 has 17 residues. The repertoire was sequenced with immunoSEQ multiplex PCR; TCRdb's copy has only in-frame clones and lacks some. Of some 260,000 clones listed, approximately 86% are singletons. The gene calls are TRBV4-2 and TRBJ1-3, with TRBD1 matching 9 bases. The sequence was collected from a woman older than 75 with active or convalescent COVID-19. The sample comprised peripheral blood. CDR3 loop: CASSQERQGVSGNTIYF. As DNA, the CDR3 is TGTGCCAGCAGCCAAGAGAGACAGGGGGTCTCTGGAAACACCATATATTTT.